The 28 T cell receptor beta chains in this list originate from one sample, sequenced in a study of T-cell memory formation after mild COVID-19. Via MiXCR, TCRdb re-called the 5' RACE reads, giving one row per CDR3 protein. The sample shows over 150,000 distinct CDR3 sequences, approximately 17% of them seen only once. Sequencing was carried out using PBMCs or a T cell subset sorted from them (not recorded which). Receptors originate from a man between 18 and 29 years old who had mild COVID-19 (a few samples of this study predate the infection). Cell type and time point are not known.

A few counts support this clonotype. The J gene is TRBJ2-1, the V gene TRBV12-3 or TRBV12-4, with a tentative D call TRBD2 (5 bases). This CDR3 comprises 13 residues. Trimming stripped 6 bases from V and 6 bases from J, with 12 bases between. The CDR3 bases are TGTGCCAGCAGCCCGGCGGGCTCCAATGAGCAGTTCTTC. Translated, it gives CASSPAGSNEQFF.

V usage is TRBV24-1 and J usage is TRBJ2-2; maybe TRBD2 (6 bases). Germline CDR1 KGHDR, CDR2 SFDVKD. This CDR3 contains 12 residues. The V and J ends lost 9 bases and 3 bases respectively, with 7 bases between them. This CDR3 is CATGGDTGELFF. CDR3 coding DNA: TGTGCCACCGGAGGGGACACCGGGGAGCTGTTTTTT.

This clonotype has more than one count but fewer than ten. The V call is TRBV6-1, the J call TRBJ2-7; TRBD2 aligns across 9 bases. The CDR3 totals 13 residues. CDR1 is MNHNS, CDR2 SASEGT, per germline. The junction had 7 bases not matched to a gene; V was cut back by 10 bases and J by 3 bases. The CDR3 sequence is CATNSGGFYEQYV. The CDR3 bases are TGTGCCACCAACAGCGGGGGGTTCTACGAGCAGTACGTC.

This clonotype was detected a few times. This rearrangement joins TRBV7-9 to TRBJ2-3, with D tentatively TRBD2 (5 bases). This CDR3 spans 12 amino acids. Trimming cost V 5 bases and J 6 bases, with 9 bases left between them. The V gene's germline CDR1 is SEHNR and CDR2 FQNEAQ (reference sequence). The CDR3 DNA sequence: TGTGCCAGCAGCGGGGAGCCTGATACGCAGTATTTT. It specifies CASSGEPDTQYF. Combining the CDR3 with reference TRBV7-9 and TRBJ2-3 gives the whole variable domain DTGVSQNPRHKITKRGQNVTFRCDPISEHNRLYWYRQTLGQGPEFLTYFQNEAQLEKSRLLSDRFSAERPKGSFSTLEIQRTEQGDSAMYLCASSGEPDTQYFGPGTRLTVL.

This clonotype appeared a few times. The chain links TRBV7-2 to TRBJ1-1, with D perhaps matching TRBD1 (5 bases). Germline CDR1 is SGHTA and CDR2 is FQGNSA. V was cut by 6 bases and J by 5 bases, with 16 bases left in between. This CDR3 contains 14 residues. The CDR3, as DNA: TGTGCCAGCAGTCATAGTGGGGCCCGAACTGAAGCTTTCTTT. It specifies CASSHSGARTEAFF.

The table lists this clonotype with a few counts. The chain uses TRBV20-1 and TRBJ2-3; 9 bases map to TRBD2. CDR3 size: 14 residues. Per germline, CDR1 DFQATT and CDR2 SNEGSKA (reference sequence). V shed 6 bases and J 4 bases; nucleotides not matched to a gene: 8. This CDR3 is CSASASGEADTQYF. The CDR3 bases are TGCAGTGCCTCAGCTAGCGGGGAAGCAGATACGCAGTATTTT.

This chain uses TRBV11-2 with TRBJ2-3; the match to TRBD1 covers 12 bases. The V segment lost 3 bases and the J segment 4 bases; nucleotides outside the gene matches: 2. In germline, CDR1 is SGHAT, CDR2 FQNNGV. The CDR3 runs 15 residues. CDR3 in amino acids: CASSLGQGASDTQYF. CDR3 sequence (DNA): TGTGCCAGCAGCTTGGGACAGGGGGCCTCAGATACGCAGTATTTT. The full variable domain, its missing parts supplied by reference TRBV11-2 and TRBJ2-3, is EAGVAQSPRYKIIEKRQSVAFWCNPISGHATLYWYQQILGQGPKLLIQFQNNGVVDDSQLPKDRFSAERLKGVDSTLKIQPAKLEDSAVYLCASSLGQGASDTQYFGPGTRLTVL.

This clonotype was seen just once. V and J are TRBV29-1 and TRBJ1-5; 8 bases map to TRBD1. Germline CDR1 SQVTM, CDR2 ANQGSEA. The CDR3 totals 13 residues. Trimming took 4 bases from V and 7 from J; bases not matched to a gene: 6. The CDR3 bases are TGCAGCGTTGTACAGGGGGTAGGGCAGCCCCAGCATTTT. It specifies CSVVQGVGQPQHF.

This clonotype was seen more than once but under ten times. J is TRBJ2-2 and V is TRBV28, with D unresolved. Germline V gene data show CDR1 as MDHEN and CDR2 as SYDVKM. The V gene lost 7 bases and the J gene lost 4 bases, with 10 bases spanning the gap. The CDR3 consists of 13 residues. Here the CDR3 reads CASKKGGTGELFF. CDR3 nucleotides: TGTGCCAGCAAAAAGGGTGGCACCGGGGAGCTGTTTTTT.

This clonotype showed up just a few times. In DNA, the CDR3 is TGTGCCAGCAGTTTCAATGCCGGGACAGGGGACTATGGCTACACCTTC. This gives the protein CASSFNAGTGDYGYTF. This rearrangement joins TRBV6-2 or TRBV6-3 to TRBJ1-2; 10 bases are a match to TRBD1. The CDR3 has 16 residues. Trimming at V came to 4 bases and at J to 3 bases, leaving 8 bases not matched to a gene. CDR1 MNHEY and CDR2 SVGEGT come from the germline V gene.

The chain joins TRBV20-1 to TRBJ2-1; TRBD1 matches 10 bases. In germline, CDR1 is DFQATT, CDR2 SNEGSKA (reference sequence). The V segment lost 6 bases and the J segment 9 bases; nucleotides outside the gene matches: 14. The CDR3 sequence is 15 residues long. The CDR3 sequence: CSAGAPGQGFSEQFF. CDR3 in DNA: TGCAGTGCAGGAGCCCCGGGACAGGGGTTCAGTGAGCAGTTCTTC.

The chain joins TRBV5-6 to TRBJ2-1, with 10 bases that match TRBD2. V dropped 2 bases and J dropped 7; count of bases not matched to a gene: 3. Germline values: CDR1 SGHDT, CDR2 YYEEEE. The CDR3 contains 14 residues. CDR3 sequence: CASSFPGLANEQFF. Written as DNA, the CDR3 is TGTGCCAGCAGCTTCCCGGGACTAGCGAATGAGCAGTTCTTC. Full variable domain (rest looked up from reference TRBV5-6 and TRBJ2-1): DAGVTQSPTHLIKTRGQQVTLRCSPKSGHDTVSWYQQALGQGPQFIFQYYEEEERQRGNFPDRFSGHQFPNYSSELNVNALLLGDSALYLCASSFPGLANEQFFGPGTRLTVL.

V is TRBV6-6 and J is TRBJ1-2; D is perhaps TRBD1 (6 bases). Trimming stripped 6 bases from V and 2 bases from J, with 13 bases between. Per the germline V gene, CDR1 is MNHNY and CDR2 is SVGAGI (reference sequence). The CDR3 has 14 residues. This CDR3 reads CASSLRTVNYGYTF. CDR3 DNA: TGTGCCAGCAGCCTCAGGACAGTCAACTATGGCTACACCTTC.

This CDR3 is CASSLELAGGADTQYF. The DNA of the CDR3 is TGTGCCAGCAGCTTAGAGCTAGCGGGGGGAGCAGATACGCAGTATTTT. The chain employs TRBV7-8 and TRBJ2-3; TRBD2 matches 11 bases. The CDR3 covers 16 residues. Germline values: CDR1 SGHVS, CDR2 FQNEAQ. V trimming: 1 base; J trimming: 4 bases; junction bases outside the gene matches: 4. Full variable domain (outside the CDR3, taken from reference TRBV7-8 and TRBJ2-3): GAGVSQSPRYKVAKRGQDVALRCDPISGHVSLFWYQQALGQGPEFLTYFQNEAQLDKSGLPSDRFFAERPEGSVSTLKIQRTQQEDSAVYLCASSLELAGGADTQYFGPGTRLTVL.

There are a few counts of this clonotype. The V and J genes are TRBV3-1 and TRBJ2-1, with TRBD2 identical over 7 bases. V was clipped by 4 bases and J by 8 bases; unmatched bases: 11. CDR3 length equals 15 residues. Germline-derived CDR1 and CDR2 are LGHDT and YNNKEL (reference sequence). CDR3: CASSRWEGLSDEQFF. CDR3 DNA sequence: TGTGCCAGCAGCCGCTGGGAGGGGCTGTCCGATGAGCAGTTCTTC.

This sequence joins TRBV4-1 and TRBJ2-2; D is perhaps TRBD1 (6 bases). Germline CDR1 is MGHRA and CDR2 is YSYEKL. This CDR3 spans 16 amino acids. V lost 2 bases and J lost 2, with 12 bases in between. CDR3 protein: CASSQKTGTNTGELFF. The DNA for the CDR3 is TGCGCCAGCAGCCAAAAAACCGGGACAAACACCGGGGAGCTGTTTTTT.

This clonotype was observed a few times. The chain has TRBV20-1 and TRBJ2-7; unclear D gene. Deletions cut 3 bases from V and 0 bases from J, with 6 bases between. The length of the CDR3 is 12 residues. CDR1 and CDR2 (germline): DFQATT, SNEGSKA (reference sequence). The CDR3 spells CSARFFSYEQYF. CDR3 nucleotides: TGCAGTGCTAGGTTCTTCTCCTACGAGCAGTACTTC.

This clonotype was seen only a few times. The chain links TRBV21-1 to TRBJ2-5; the D call of TRBD1 is as the table states it, not checked on the DNA. TRBV21-1 is an annotated pseudogene. The CDR3 covers 15 residues. CDR3 protein: CASSTDREIQETQYF. The CDR3 bases are TGTGCCAGCAGCACGGACAGGGAGATCCAAGAGACCCAGTACTTC.

This clonotype showed up just a few times. The genes are TRBV5-1 and TRBJ1-1; D gene uncertain. The V end lost 0 bases, the J end lost 5 bases, and 8 bases lay between the germline ends. The CDR3 spans 13 residues. Germline V CDR1 and CDR2: SGHRS, YFSETQ. In DNA, the CDR3 is TGCGCCAGCAGCTTGGTTTATGCAACTGAAGCTTTCTTT. Protein sequence: CASSLVYATEAFF.

In this sample, this clonotype turned up a few times. The V gene is TRBV20-1, the J gene TRBJ2-2; TRBD2 is a possible D gene (7 bases). This CDR3 is built from 15 residues. Germline CDR1 is DFQATT and CDR2 is SNEGSKA (reference sequence). V gave up 6 bases and J gave up 0 bases, with 14 bases separating them. The CDR3 region has the DNA TGCAGTGCCACAACGGGGGGCGCGAACACCGGGGAGCTGTTTTTT. Protein product: CSATTGGANTGELFF.

This clonotype was seen a few times. Its ends do not fully match the called genes, so a read error is possible. This chain uses TRBV9 with TRBJ2-6; D call uncertain. The CDR3 runs to 15 residues. Germline V gene sequence: CDR1 SGDLS, CDR2 YYNGEE. CDR3 DNA: TGTGCCAGCAGCGTAGATCCATCTGCGGCCAACGTCCTGACTTTC. Translated: CASSVDPSAANVLTF. Based on the CDR3 plus reference TRBV9 and TRBJ2-6, the full variable domain is DSGVTQTPKHLITATGQRVTLRCSPRSGDLSVYWYQQSLDQGLQFLIQYYNGEERAKGNILERFSAQQFPDLHSELNLSSLELGDSALYFCASSVDPSAANVLTFGAGSRLTVL.

The chain has TRBV5-1 and TRBJ2-7; 10 bases match TRBD1. The germline V gene encodes CDR1 SGHRS and CDR2 YFSETQ. After removal of 5 bases from V and 11 bases from J, the junction contained 10 bases not matched to a gene. The CDR3 sequence is 13 residues long. The CDR3 loop is CASSPDRGLHEYV. CDR3 sequence (DNA): TGCGCCAGCAGTCCTGACAGGGGGCTTCATGAGTACGTC.

V usage is TRBV7-9 and J usage is TRBJ2-5, with 7 bases matching TRBD2. The V gene end was trimmed by 5 bases and the J gene end by 2 bases; junction bases not matched to a gene: 5. Germline CDR1 is SEHNR and CDR2 is FQNEAQ (reference sequence). The CDR3 is 14 amino acids. The CDR3 sequence: CASSIGLGQETQYF. CDR3 sequence (DNA): TGTGCCAGCAGCATTGGACTAGGACAAGAGACCCAGTACTTC.

This clonotype was observed a few times. The chain is built from TRBV5-1 and TRBJ2-3; 7 bases map to TRBD1. There are 15 residues in the CDR3. The germline V gene has CDR1 SGHRS and CDR2 YFSETQ. V shed 2 bases, J shed 5 bases, and the junction held 8 bases outside the gene matches. The CDR3 nucleotides read TGCGCCAGCAGCTTTAGCGACAGGGTGAGAGATACGCAGTATTTT. Its translation is CASSFSDRVRDTQYF.

Details on this clonotype: Mismatch with germline at one junction end may stem from a read error. The chain couples TRBV7-2 to TRBJ1-1, with D hard to call. This CDR3 contains 13 residues. Germline-derived CDR1 and CDR2 are SGHTA and FQGNSA. The CDR3 DNA is TGTGACAGCAGCTTAGAAGCGAACACTGAAGCTTTCTTT. Its translation: CDSSLEANTEAFF.

This clonotype was seen only a few times. The chain is built from TRBV28 and TRBJ1-1; weak D call: TRBD1 (6 bases). The CDR3 spans 13 residues. Per germline, CDR1 MDHEN and CDR2 SYDVKM. V lost 6 bases and J lost 6, with 14 bases in between. The CDR3 region has the DNA TGTGCCAGCAGCCCTTACAGGGATTCTGAAGCTTTCTTT. Protein product: CASSPYRDSEAFF.

The chain is built from TRBV5-5 and TRBJ2-2; tentative D call: TRBD2 (6 bases). V shed 7 bases and J shed 7 bases, with 11 bases lying between them. This CDR3 comprises 12 residues. CDR1 and CDR2 (germline): SGHKS, YYEKEE (reference sequence). The CDR3 region is CASGRRGGELFF. Here the CDR3 DNA reads TGTGCCAGCGGACGGAGGGGCGGGGAGCTGTTTTTT.

This clonotype has just a few counts. The chain recombines TRBV14 with TRBJ2-2, with a tentative D call TRBD2 (6 bases). This CDR3 region has 14 residues. Trimming left V 3 bases short and J 7 bases short, with 12 bases between. The germline V gene has CDR1 SGHDN and CDR2 FVKESK. The CDR3 DNA reads as TGTGCCAGCAGCCACGGGGGTGCCGGCGGGGAGCTGTTTTTT. Translating gives CASSHGGAGGELFF.